A single sample gave rise to the 19 T cell receptor beta chains below, sequenced in a study of blood T cell repertoires in COVID-19. Clones were sequenced by immunoSEQ multiplex PCR, and TCRdb holds only the in-frame ones, with some missing. The table has about 400,000 clones, around 87% seen once. The sequencing input was PBMCs or T cells enriched from blood (not recorded which). These receptors originate from a man between 40 and 49 years old in a cohort exposed to, infected with or recovered from COVID-19 (not recorded which).

The chain recombines TRBV5-8 with TRBJ2-3; D remains unclear. V lost 5 bases to trimming and J lost 2 bases, with 12 bases between them. This CDR3 is 14 amino acids long. Germline values: CDR1 SGHTS, CDR2 YDEGEE. The CDR3 protein is CASRLDSATDTQYF. DNA of the CDR3: TGTGCCAGCAGACTCGACTCTGCCACAGATACGCAGTATTTT.

The chain employs TRBV7-9 and TRBJ2-1; 7 positions agree with TRBD2. Germline CDR1 is SEHNR and CDR2 is FQNEAQ (reference sequence). J lost 7 bases, V lost 1 base, and 7 bases had no gene match. CDR3 length: 15 residues. The CDR3 DNA reads as TGTGCCAGCAGCTTAGAAGGGAGGGCGGGGAATGAGCAGTTCTTC. Protein product: CASSLEGRAGNEQFF.

The V and J genes are TRBV19 and TRBJ2-7, with 8 bases fitting TRBD1. The CDR3 has 15 amino acids. V shed 3 bases, J shed 2 bases, and the junction held 6 bases outside the gene matches. Germline V gene lookup returns CDR1 LNHDA and CDR2 SQIVND (reference sequence). The CDR3 coding sequence is TGTGCCAGTAGTATCTCGACAGGGGCCGCCTACGAGCAGTACTTC. Encoded protein: CASSISTGAAYEQYF.

The rearrangement uses TRBV27 and TRBJ2-1; TRBD2 aligns across 11 bases. This CDR3 region has 14 residues. The germline V gene encodes CDR1 MNHEY and CDR2 SMNVEV (reference sequence). V dropped 7 bases and J dropped 7; count of bases not matched to a gene: 6. The CDR3 sequence: CASTPSGRRNEQFF. In nucleotides, the CDR3 is TGTGCCAGCACCCCTAGCGGGAGGCGGAATGAGCAGTTCTTC.

The gene calls are TRBV28 and TRBJ2-1; D is possibly TRBD2 (5 bases). Germline V gene sequence: CDR1 MDHEN, CDR2 SYDVKM. The ends were cut back, 6 bases at V and 14 bases at J, with 14 bases in the middle. The CDR3 is made up of 11 amino acids. CDR3 DNA: TGTGCCAGCAGACTGGCTAGCCAAGAGTTCTTC. Residues: CASRLASQEFF.

J is TRBJ1-1 and V is TRBV18; TRBD1 might be the D (6 bases). The CDR3 consists of 13 residues. The germline CDR1 and CDR2 sequences are KGHSH and LQKENI. The V gene lost 4 bases and the J gene lost 3 bases, with 9 bases spanning the gap. CDR3 sequence: CASSLNRDTEAFF. The CDR3 DNA is TGTGCCAGCTCACTTAACAGGGACACTGAAGCTTTCTTT. The full variable domain, rest sourced from reference TRBV18 and TRBJ1-1, is NAGVMQNPRHLVRRRGQEARLRCSPMKGHSHVYWYRQLPEEGLKFMVYLQKENIIDESGMPKERFSAEFPKEGPSILRIQQVVRGDSAAYFCASSLNRDTEAFFGQGTRLTVV.

This clone was recorded a few times. The rearrangement joins TRBV7-9 to TRBJ1-3; no reliable D call. The germline V gene has CDR1 SEHNR and CDR2 FQNEAQ (reference sequence). The CDR3 is 15 residues long. The V end lost 1 base, the J end lost 1 base, and 8 bases lay between the germline ends. The CDR3 DNA sequence: TGTGCCAGCAGCTTAGGAGCGGGTTCTGGAAACACCATATATTTT. It encodes CASSLGAGSGNTIYF.

The chain has TRBV27 and TRBJ1-2; TRBD1 aligns across 7 bases. The V segment lost 4 bases and the J segment 8 bases; nucleotides outside the gene matches: 10. The germline CDR1 and CDR2 sequences are MNHEY and SMNVEV (reference sequence). The CDR3 has 14 amino acids. The CDR3 DNA reads as TGTGCCAGCAGTTCCACGGCGACAGGGAGAGGCTACACCTTC. Its protein product is CASSSTATGRGYTF.

The chain combines TRBV16 with TRBJ1-6, with D possibly being TRBD1 (6 bases). The ends were cut back, 2 bases at V and 4 bases at J, with 9 bases in the middle. Germline CDR1 is KGHSY and CDR2 is FQNENV. This CDR3 spans 15 amino acids. The CDR3 DNA is TGTGCCAGCAGCCAAGAGACAGGTTATAATTCACCCCTCCACTTT. This codes for CASSQETGYNSPLHF.

This clone came up a few times. This chain joins TRBV10-2 and TRBJ2-1, with D possibly TRBD1 on 5 matching bases. The CDR3 is made up of 12 amino acids. The V and J ends lost 2 bases and 7 bases respectively, with 6 bases between them. Germline-derived CDR1 and CDR2 are WSHSY and SAAADI. CDR3 in amino acids: CASSEGANEQFF. As DNA, the CDR3 is TGCGCCAGCAGTGAGGGGGCTAATGAGCAGTTCTTC.

The CDR3 DNA reads as TGTGCCAGCAGCTTCAGACAGAGCTCTGGAAACACCATATATTTT. Protein: CASSFRQSSGNTIYF. The chain joins TRBV28 to TRBJ1-3, with D tentatively TRBD1 (5 bases). Germline V lookup: CDR1 MDHEN, CDR2 SYDVKM. The CDR3 contains 15 residues. Deletions cut 6 bases from V and 0 bases from J, with 12 bases between.

This sequence joins TRBV18 and TRBJ1-4, with D tentatively TRBD1 (5 bases). Looked up from germline, CDR1 is KGHSH and CDR2 is LQKENI. The CDR3 sequence is 16 residues long. V was trimmed by 3 bases and J by 0 bases, leaving 11 bases between them. The CDR3 reads CASSPSSTATNEKLFF. The CDR3 region has the DNA TGTGCCAGCTCACCGTCTTCGACAGCAACTAATGAAAAACTGTTTTTT.

This chain joins TRBV6-5 and TRBJ1-2; 7 nucleotides line up with TRBD1. Germline V gene data show CDR1 as MNHEY and CDR2 as SVGAGI. V gave up 0 bases and J gave up 0 bases; unmatched junction bases: 1. The CDR3 is made up of 15 amino acids. This chain's CDR3 is CASSYSTGTNYGYTF. CDR3 sequence (DNA): TGTGCCAGCAGTTACTCGACAGGGACTAACTATGGCTACACCTTC.

The table lists this clone with many counts. The J gene is TRBJ2-1, the V gene TRBV6-5, with 7 positions matching TRBD2. Germline CDR1 reads MNHEY; CDR2 reads SVGAGI. V was clipped by 3 bases and J by 0 bases; unmatched bases: 5. This CDR3 spans 16 amino acids. CDR3 coding DNA: TGTGCCAGCAGTTATGGTGGCGGGAGCTCCTACAATGAGCAGTTCTTC. Translating gives CASSYGGGSSYNEQFF.

The V call is TRBV2, the J call TRBJ1-3; D not resolved. Germline CDR1 SNHLY, CDR2 FYNNEI. Trimming removed 3 bases at V and 4 bases at J, with 7 bases between. The CDR3 extends over 13 amino acids. CDR3 sequence (DNA): TGTGCCAGCAGTGAGGGCCGAGGAAACACCATATATTTT. Translating gives CASSEGRGNTIYF.

This CDR3 is CASSQDRGNTIYF. The CDR3 DNA reads TGTGCCAGCAGCCAAGACAGGGGAAACACCATATATTTT. V and J are TRBV14 and TRBJ1-3; D is unresolved. The CDR3 runs 13 residues. Germline CDR1 is SGHDN and CDR2 is FVKESK. The V and J ends lost 0 bases and 4 bases respectively, with 4 bases between them.

The V gene is TRBV5-6, the J gene TRBJ2-1; 14 nucleotides match TRBD2. The length of the CDR3 is 19 residues. J gave up 5 bases and V 1 base, and 11 bases lay outside the gene matches. Germline V gene lookup returns CDR1 SGHDT and CDR2 YYEEEE. As DNA, the CDR3 is TGTGCCAGCAGCTTGACCCCAGGACTAGCGGGAGGACCAGACAATGAGCAGTTCTTC. Translation: CASSLTPGLAGGPDNEQFF.

This clone has only one observation. V is TRBV29-1 and J is TRBJ2-2; TRBD1 matches at 10 bases. CDR3 size: 13 residues. After removal of 6 bases from V and 6 bases from J, the junction contained 4 bases not matched to a gene. The germline CDR1 and CDR2 sequences are SQVTM and ANQGSEA. The CDR3 is CSVTTGGPGELFF. The DNA for the CDR3 is TGCAGCGTCACGACAGGGGGCCCCGGGGAGCTGTTTTTT.

The chain combines TRBV6-5 with TRBJ1-1, with D possibly TRBD1 on 5 matching bases. Germline loops: CDR1 MNHEY, CDR2 SVGAGI. The ends were cut back, 7 bases at V and 5 bases at J, with 14 bases in the middle. The CDR3 is 13 amino acids. In DNA form, the CDR3 reads TGTGCCAGCACCCACTCGGGGGGGACTGAAGCTTTCTTT. Translation gives CASTHSGGTEAFF.